This record looks at one TCR beta chain sequence and its context. No antigen is known for it. Method: immunoSEQ multiplex PCR; TCRdb's copy keeps in-frame clones and lacks some. The sample yields 25,000 to 35,000 clones, about 87% seen once. Germline loops: CDR1 SGHRS, CDR2 YFSETQ. The CDR3 is made up of 18 amino acids. Germline trimming cut 3 bases from V and 2 bases from J; bases unmatched to any gene: 13. This sample was taken from a study of lymphopenia after photon versus proton radiotherapy. General study findings and limits: Photon-treated patients lost naive T cells and TCR diversity; proton-treated stayed stable. Survival link was tested only in deceased patients; proton benefit remains a possibility. Larger post-nadir TCR diversity loss correlated inversely with survival in deceased patients. Oligoclonal CD8+ Temra expansion after nadir drove photon patients' diversity drop.

This clonotype originated in a woman aged 60-75 years with cholangiocarcinoma. Some clones in this sample may be carry-over from other donors' samples. Sequenced material: peripheral blood, taken from a patient treated with proton-based radiotherapy. This chain links TRBV5-1 with TRBJ2-3, with 9 positions matching TRBD2. The CDR3, as DNA: TGCGCCAGCAGCTGGATTGGCGTAGCGGGGGCCTACACAGATACGCAGTATTTT. As protein: CASSWIGVAGAYTDTQYF.